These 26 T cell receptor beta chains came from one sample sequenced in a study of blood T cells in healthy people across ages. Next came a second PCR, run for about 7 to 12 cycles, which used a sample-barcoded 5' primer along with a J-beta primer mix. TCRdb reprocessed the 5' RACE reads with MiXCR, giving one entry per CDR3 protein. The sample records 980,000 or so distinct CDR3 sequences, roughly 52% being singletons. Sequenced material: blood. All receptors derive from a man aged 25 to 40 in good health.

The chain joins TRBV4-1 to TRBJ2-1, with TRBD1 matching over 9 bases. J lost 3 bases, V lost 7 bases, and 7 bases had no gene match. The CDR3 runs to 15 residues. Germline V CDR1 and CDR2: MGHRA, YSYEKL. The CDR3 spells CASTFTGQGYNEQFF. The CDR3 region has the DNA TGCGCCAGCACCTTTACGGGACAGGGCTACAATGAGCAGTTCTTC.

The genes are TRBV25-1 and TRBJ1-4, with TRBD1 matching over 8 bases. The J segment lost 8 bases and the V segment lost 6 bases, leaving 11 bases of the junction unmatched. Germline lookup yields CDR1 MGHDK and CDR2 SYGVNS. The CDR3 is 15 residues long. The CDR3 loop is CASRETGAGEEKLFF. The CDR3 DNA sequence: TGTGCCAGCAGAGAGACAGGGGCTGGTGAAGAAAAACTGTTTTTT.

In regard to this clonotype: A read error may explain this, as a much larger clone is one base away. The CDR3 coding sequence is TGTGCCATCAGTGGCAGGGAAAGTTCACCCCTCCACTTT. Protein: CAISGRESSPLHF. This sequence joins TRBV10-3 and TRBJ1-6; perhaps TRBD1 as D (5 bases). The CDR3 is made up of 13 amino acids. Germline V lookup: CDR1 ENHRY, CDR2 SYGVKD. Trimming removed 4 bases from V and 9 bases from J, with 10 bases in between.

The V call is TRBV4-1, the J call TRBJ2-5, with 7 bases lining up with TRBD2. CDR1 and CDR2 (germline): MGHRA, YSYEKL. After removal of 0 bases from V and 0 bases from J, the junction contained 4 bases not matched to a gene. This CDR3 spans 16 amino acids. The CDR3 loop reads CASSQEGGNNQETQYF. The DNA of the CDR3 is TGCGCCAGCAGCCAAGAGGGAGGGAACAACCAAGAGACCCAGTACTTC.

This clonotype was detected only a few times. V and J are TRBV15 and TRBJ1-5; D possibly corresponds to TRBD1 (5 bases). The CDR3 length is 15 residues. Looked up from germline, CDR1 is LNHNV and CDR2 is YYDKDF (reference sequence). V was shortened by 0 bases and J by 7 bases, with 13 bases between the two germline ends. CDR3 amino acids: CATSRDGQGHQPQHF. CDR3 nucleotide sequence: TGTGCCACCAGCAGAGATGGGCAGGGCCACCAGCCCCAGCATTTT.

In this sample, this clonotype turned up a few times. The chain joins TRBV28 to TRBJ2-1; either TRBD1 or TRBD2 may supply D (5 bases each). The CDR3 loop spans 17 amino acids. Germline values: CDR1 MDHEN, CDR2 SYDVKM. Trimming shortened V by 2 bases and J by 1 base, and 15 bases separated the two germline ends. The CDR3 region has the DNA TGTGCCAGCAGTTTAAGGGAGCCCCAGGGATCCTACAATGAGCAGTTCTTC. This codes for CASSLREPQGSYNEQFF.

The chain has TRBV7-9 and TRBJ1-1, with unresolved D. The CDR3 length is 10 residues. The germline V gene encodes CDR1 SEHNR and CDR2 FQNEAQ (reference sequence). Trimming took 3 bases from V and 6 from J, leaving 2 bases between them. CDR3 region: CASSLAEAFF. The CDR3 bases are TGTGCCAGCAGCTTGGCTGAAGCTTTCTTT.

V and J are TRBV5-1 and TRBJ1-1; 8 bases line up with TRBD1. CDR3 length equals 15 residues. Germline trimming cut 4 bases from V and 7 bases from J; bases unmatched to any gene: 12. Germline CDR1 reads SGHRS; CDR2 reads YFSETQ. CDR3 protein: CASSVVGTGGIEAFF. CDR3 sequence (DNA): TGCGCCAGCAGCGTTGTAGGGACAGGTGGGATTGAAGCTTTCTTT.

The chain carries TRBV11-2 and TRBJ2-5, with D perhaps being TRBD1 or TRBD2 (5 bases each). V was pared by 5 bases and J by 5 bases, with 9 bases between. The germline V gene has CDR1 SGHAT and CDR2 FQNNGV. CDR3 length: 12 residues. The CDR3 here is CASSRWGETQYF. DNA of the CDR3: TGTGCCAGCAGCCGTTGGGGGGAGACCCAGTACTTC.

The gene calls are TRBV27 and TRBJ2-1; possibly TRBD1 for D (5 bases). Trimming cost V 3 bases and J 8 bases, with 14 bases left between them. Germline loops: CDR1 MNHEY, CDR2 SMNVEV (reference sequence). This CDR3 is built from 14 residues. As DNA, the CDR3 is TGTGCCAGCAGTTTGGCAGGGCTGAGCGATGAGCAGTTCTTC. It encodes CASSLAGLSDEQFF.

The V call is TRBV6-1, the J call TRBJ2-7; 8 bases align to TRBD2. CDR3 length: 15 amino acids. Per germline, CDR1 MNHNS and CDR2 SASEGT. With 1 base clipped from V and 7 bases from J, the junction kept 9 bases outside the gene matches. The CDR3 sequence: CASSEGGLGRGEQYF. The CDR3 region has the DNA TGTGCCAGCAGTGAAGGGGGACTAGGTAGGGGGGAGCAGTACTTC.

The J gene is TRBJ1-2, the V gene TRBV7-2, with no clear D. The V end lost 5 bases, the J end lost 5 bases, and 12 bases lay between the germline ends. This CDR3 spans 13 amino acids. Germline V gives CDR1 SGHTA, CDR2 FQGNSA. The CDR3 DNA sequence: TGTGCCAGCAGCCTGGGGAACCAGTATGGCTACACCTTC. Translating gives CASSLGNQYGYTF.

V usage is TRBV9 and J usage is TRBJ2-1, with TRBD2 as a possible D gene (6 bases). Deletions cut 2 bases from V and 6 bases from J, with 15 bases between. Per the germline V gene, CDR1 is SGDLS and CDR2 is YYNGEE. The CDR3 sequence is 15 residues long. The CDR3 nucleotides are TGTGCCAGCAGCGTCGGGCGGCGGGGAATCAATGAGCAGTTCTTC. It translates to CASSVGRRGINEQFF.

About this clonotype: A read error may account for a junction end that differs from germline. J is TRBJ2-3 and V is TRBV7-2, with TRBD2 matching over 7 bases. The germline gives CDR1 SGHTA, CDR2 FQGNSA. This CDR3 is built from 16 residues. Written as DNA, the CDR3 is TGTGCCAGCAGCTTCATCGGGGGGATCATAACAGATGCGCAGTATTTT. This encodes CASSFIGGIITDAQYF.

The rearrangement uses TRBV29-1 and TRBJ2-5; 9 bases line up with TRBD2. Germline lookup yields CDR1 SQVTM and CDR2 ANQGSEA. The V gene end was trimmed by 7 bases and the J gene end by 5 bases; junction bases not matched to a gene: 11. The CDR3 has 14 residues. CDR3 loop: CSAVKTSGGETQYF. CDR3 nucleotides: TGCAGCGCCGTCAAGACTAGCGGTGGGGAGACCCAGTACTTC.

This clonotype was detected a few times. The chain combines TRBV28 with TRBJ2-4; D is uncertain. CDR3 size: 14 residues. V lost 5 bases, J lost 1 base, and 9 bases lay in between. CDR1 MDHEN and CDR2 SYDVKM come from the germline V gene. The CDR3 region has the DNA TGTGCCAGCAGTCGGACCACCGCCAAAAACATTCAGTACTTC. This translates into CASSRTTAKNIQYF.

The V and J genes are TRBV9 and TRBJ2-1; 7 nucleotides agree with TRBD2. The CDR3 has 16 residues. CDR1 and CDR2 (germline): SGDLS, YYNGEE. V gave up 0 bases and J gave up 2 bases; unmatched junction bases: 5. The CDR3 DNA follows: TGTGCCAGCAGCGTAGTAGGAGGGACTACCTACAATGAGCAGTTCTTC. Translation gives CASSVVGGTTYNEQFF.

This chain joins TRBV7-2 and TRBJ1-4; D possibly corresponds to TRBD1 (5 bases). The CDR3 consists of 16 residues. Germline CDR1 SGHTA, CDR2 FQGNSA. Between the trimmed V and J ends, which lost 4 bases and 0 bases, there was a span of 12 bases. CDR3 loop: CASSSLGGATNEKLFF. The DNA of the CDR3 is TGTGCCAGCAGCTCTCTTGGGGGGGCAACTAATGAAAAACTGTTTTTT.

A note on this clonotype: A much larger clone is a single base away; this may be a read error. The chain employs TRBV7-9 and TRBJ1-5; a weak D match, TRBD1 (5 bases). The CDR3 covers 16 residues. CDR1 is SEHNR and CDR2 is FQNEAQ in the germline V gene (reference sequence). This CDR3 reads CTSSLWAGEGNQPQHF. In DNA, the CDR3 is TGTACCAGCAGCTTATGGGCGGGGGAAGGCAATCAGCCCCAGCATTTT. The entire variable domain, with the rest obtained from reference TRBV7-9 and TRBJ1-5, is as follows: DTGVSQNPRHKITKRGQNVTFRCDPISEHNRLYWYRQTLGQGPEFLTYFQNEAQLEKSRLLSDRFSAERPKGSFSTLEIQRTEQGDSAMYLCTSSLWAGEGNQPQHFGDGTRLSIL.

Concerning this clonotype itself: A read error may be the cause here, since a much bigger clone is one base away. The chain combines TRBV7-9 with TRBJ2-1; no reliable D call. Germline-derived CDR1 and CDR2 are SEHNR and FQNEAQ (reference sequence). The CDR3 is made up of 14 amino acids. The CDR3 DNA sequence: TGTGCCAGCAGAGACCGCAAGAACTACAATGAGCAGCTCTTC. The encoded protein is CASRDRKNYNEQLF.

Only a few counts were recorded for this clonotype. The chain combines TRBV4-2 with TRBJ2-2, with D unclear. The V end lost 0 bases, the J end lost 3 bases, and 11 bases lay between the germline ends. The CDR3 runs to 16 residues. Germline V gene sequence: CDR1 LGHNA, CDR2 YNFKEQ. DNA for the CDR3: TGTGCCAGCAGCCAAGATGGGAACGGCTACACCGGGGAGCTGTTTTTT. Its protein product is CASSQDGNGYTGELFF.

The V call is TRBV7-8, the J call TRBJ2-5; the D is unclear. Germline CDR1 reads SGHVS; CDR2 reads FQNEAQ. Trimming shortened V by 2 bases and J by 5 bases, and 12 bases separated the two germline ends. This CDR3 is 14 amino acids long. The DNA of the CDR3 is TGTGCCAGCAGCTTAAAAAACTCGTGGGAGACCCAGTACTTC. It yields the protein CASSLKNSWETQYF.

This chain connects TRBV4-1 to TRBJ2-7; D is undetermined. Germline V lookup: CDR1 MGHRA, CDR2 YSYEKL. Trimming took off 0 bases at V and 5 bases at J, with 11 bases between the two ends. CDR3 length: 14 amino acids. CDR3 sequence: CASSQDLGSDEQYF. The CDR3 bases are TGCGCCAGCAGCCAAGATCTAGGGTCCGACGAGCAGTACTTC.

As DNA, the CDR3 is TGTGCCAGCAGCTTAAAGCGGGGGGCCGGTGAGCAGTACTTC. Encoded protein: CASSLKRGAGEQYF. The chain links TRBV7-2 to TRBJ2-5; 9 bases match TRBD2. Trimming took 2 bases from V and 11 from J; bases not matched to a gene: 9. The length of the CDR3 is 14 residues. CDR1 is SGHTA, CDR2 FQGNSA, per germline.

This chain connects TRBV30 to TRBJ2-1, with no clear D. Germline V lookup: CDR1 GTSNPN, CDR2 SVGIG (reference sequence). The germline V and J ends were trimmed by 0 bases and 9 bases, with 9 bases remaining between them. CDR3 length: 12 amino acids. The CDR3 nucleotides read TGTGCCTGGAGTGTGGTCTACCTTGAGCAGTTCTTC. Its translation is CAWSVVYLEQFF.

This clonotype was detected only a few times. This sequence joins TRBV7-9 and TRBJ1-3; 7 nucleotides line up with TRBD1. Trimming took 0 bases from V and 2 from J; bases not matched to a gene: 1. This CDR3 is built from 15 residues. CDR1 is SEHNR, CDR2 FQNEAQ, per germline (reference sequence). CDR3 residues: CASSLAQGTGNTIYF. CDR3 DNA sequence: TGTGCCAGCAGCTTAGCACAGGGGACTGGAAACACCATATATTTT.